These 3 T cell receptor beta chains originate from one sample sequenced in a study of neoadjuvant anti-PD-1 for oral cavity cancer. Assay: immunoSEQ multiplex PCR; the TCRdb copy retains only in-frame clones and omits some. Of fewer than 90,000 clones in the sample, approximately 80% are singletons; the top ten hold about 2.9%. The sample consisted of PBMCs, taken before nivolumab (anti-PD-1) treatment. All receptors come from a person between 40 and 85 years old with oral cavity squamous cell carcinoma.

This chain joins TRBV28 and TRBJ1-1, with D hard to call. The CDR3 spans 14 residues. Trimming removed 6 bases at V and 2 bases at J, with 13 bases between. Germline CDR1 MDHEN, CDR2 SYDVKM. The CDR3, as DNA: TGTGCCAGCAGCTCCGCCCCTATCAACACTGAAGCTTTCTTT. Encoded protein: CASSSAPINTEAFF.

The rearrangement links TRBV5-1 to TRBJ1-4, with D uncertain. Germline-derived CDR1 and CDR2 are SGHRS and YFSETQ. This CDR3 comprises 13 residues. Trimming took off 4 bases at V and 8 bases at J, with 12 bases between the two ends. The CDR3 DNA follows: TGCGCCAGCAGCCTCATGTCGGGCGAAAAACTGTTTTTT. Translating gives CASSLMSGEKLFF.

The chain recombines TRBV25-1 with TRBJ2-7; TRBD1 is a possible D gene (6 bases). The V and J ends lost 5 bases and 1 base respectively, with 18 bases between them. Germline values: CDR1 MGHDK, CDR2 SYGVNS. The CDR3 is 16 amino acids. The CDR3 region is CASSQDGDQGSYEQYF. CDR3 nucleotides: TGTGCCAGCAGTCAGGACGGCGACCAGGGGTCCTACGAGCAGTACTTC.